This T cell receptor beta chain came from a study of blood T cell repertoires in COVID-19. Study-level background: Researchers got acute and convalescent COVID-19 samples from the United States, Italy and Spain. Sources were T cells, B-cell-depleted T cells, or PBMCs; the material itself was cDNA or gDNA.

Two negative PCRs, clearance, or symptom resolution had been documented for recovered Cohort 3 donors. V lost 5 bases to trimming and J lost 7 bases; unmatched junction nucleotides: 8. CDR1 is SGHTA, CDR2 FQGNSA, per germline. The CDR3 spans 15 residues. Profiled with immunoSEQ multiplex PCR; TCRdb holds only in-frame clones, not every one. In the table there are some 300,000 clones, roughly 90% of which are singletons. The chain combines TRBV7-2 with TRBJ2-2; TRBD2 matches at 9 bases. Sequences were obtained from PBMCs or T cells enriched from blood (not recorded which). This TCR was sampled from a woman in her thirties or forties who had recovered from COVID-19. The CDR3 loop is CASSPLAGAGGELFF. CDR3 DNA: TGTGCCAGCAGCCCGTTAGCGGGGGCGGGCGGGGAGCTGTTTTTT.